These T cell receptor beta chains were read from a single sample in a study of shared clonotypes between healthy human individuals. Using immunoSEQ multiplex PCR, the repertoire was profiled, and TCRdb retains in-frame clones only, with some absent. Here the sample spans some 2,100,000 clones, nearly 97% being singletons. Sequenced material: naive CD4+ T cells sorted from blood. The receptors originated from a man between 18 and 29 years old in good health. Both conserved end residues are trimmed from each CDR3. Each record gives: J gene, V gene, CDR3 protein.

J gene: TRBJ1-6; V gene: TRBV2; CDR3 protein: ASIRGTASYNSPLH
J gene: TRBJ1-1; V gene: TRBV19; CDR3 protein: ASSTKQGVNTEAF
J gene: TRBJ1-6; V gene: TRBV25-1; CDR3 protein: ASSPGTVLNSPLH
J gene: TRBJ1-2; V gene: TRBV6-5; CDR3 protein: ASSTLGRWGNGYT
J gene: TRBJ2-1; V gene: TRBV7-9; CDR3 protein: ASSRTHEQF
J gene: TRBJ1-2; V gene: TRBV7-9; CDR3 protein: ASSARLGPSTGGYGYT
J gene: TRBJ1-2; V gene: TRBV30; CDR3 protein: AWSGNYGYT
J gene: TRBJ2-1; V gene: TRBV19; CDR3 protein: ASLGQGSYNEQF
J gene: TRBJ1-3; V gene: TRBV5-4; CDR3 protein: ASSLDRPSGNTIY
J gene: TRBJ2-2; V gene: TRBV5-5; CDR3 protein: ASSLQGLANTGELF
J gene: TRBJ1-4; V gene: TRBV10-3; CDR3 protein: AISPATTNEKLF
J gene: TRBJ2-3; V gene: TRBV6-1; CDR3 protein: ASSYEGIQTQY
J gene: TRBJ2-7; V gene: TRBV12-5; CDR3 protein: ASGLGQGFYEQY
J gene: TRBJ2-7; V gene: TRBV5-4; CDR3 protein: ASSLSSGGPTREQY
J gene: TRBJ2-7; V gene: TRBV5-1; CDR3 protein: ASSLVGQVSTSGRTSYEQY
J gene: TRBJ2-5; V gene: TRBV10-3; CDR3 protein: AISERGQGETQY
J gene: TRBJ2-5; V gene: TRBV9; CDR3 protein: ASSVALFQETQY
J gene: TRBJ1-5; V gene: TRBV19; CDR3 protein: ASSIEDVNQPQH
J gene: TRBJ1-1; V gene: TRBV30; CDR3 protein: AWRQHMNTEAF
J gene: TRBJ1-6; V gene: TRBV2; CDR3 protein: ASSESDSKNSPLH
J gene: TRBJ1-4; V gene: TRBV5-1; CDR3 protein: ASSLVPTNEKLF
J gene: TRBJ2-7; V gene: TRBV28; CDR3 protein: ASIEGGGGAYEQY
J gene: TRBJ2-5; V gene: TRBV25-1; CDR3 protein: ATSGTGKQETQY
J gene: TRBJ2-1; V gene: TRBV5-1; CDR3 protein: ASSRRASGSYEQF
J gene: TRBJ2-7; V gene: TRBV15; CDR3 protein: ATRLAGGSYEQY
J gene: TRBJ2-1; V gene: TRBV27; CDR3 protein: ASSPPGRGRVEQF
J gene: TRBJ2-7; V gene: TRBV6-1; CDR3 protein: ASRGQIYEQY
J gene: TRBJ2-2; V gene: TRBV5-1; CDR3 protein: ASSWAGTGAGELF
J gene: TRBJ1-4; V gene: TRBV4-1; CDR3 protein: ASSQEGNRGEKLF
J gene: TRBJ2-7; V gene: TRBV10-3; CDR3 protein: AISDFSSYEQY
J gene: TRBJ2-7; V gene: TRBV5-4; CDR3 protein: ASSLNRGQYEQY
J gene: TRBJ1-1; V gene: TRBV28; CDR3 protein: ASLTGGLGTEAF